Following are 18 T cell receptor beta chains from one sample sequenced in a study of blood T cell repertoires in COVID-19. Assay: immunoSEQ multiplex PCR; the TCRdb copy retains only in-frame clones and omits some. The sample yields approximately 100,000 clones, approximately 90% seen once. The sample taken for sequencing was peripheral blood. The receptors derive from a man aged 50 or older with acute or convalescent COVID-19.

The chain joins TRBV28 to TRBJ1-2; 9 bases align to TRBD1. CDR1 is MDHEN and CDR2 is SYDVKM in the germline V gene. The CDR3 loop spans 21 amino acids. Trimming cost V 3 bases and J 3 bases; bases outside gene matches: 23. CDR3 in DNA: TGTGCCAGCAGTTTTATGGGGGCGGTACAGGGGGCGCGACTAGGCCACTATGGCTACACCTTC. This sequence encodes CASSFMGAVQGARLGHYGYTF.

CDR3 nucleotides: TGTGCCTGGACATTTAGACAGGGTGAAGCTTTCTTT. Translating gives CAWTFRQGEAFF. The chain combines TRBV30 with TRBJ1-1, with 7 bases aligning to TRBD1. Trimming at V came to 4 bases and at J to 7 bases, leaving 6 bases not matched to a gene. This CDR3 region has 12 residues. The germline V gene has CDR1 GTSNPN and CDR2 SVGIG (reference sequence).

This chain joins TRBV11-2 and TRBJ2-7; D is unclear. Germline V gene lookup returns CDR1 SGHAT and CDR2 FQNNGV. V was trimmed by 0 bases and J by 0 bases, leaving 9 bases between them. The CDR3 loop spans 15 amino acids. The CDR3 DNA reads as TGTGCCAGCAGCTTAGAAGGAGCGCTCTCCTACGAGCAGTACTTC. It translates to CASSLEGALSYEQYF.

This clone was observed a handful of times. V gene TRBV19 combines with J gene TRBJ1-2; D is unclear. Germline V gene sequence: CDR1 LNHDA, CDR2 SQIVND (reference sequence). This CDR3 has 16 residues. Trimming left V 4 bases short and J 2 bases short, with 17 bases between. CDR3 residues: CASSTPPGRGNYGYTF. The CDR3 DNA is TGTGCCAGTAGTACCCCCCCGGGCCGGGGAAACTATGGCTACACCTTC.

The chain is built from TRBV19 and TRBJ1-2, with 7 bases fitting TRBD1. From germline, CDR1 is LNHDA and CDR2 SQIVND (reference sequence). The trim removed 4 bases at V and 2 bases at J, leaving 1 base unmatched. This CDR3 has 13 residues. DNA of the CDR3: TGTGCCAGTAGTAACAGGGGCAACTATGGCTACACCTTC. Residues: CASSNRGNYGYTF.

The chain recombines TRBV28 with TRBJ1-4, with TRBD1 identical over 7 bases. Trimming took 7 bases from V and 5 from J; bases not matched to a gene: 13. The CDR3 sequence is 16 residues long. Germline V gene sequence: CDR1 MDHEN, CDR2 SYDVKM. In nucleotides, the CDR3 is TGTGCCAGCAAAGGACAGGCTATCGCCCAAAATGAAAAACTGTTTTTT. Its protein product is CASKGQAIAQNEKLFF.

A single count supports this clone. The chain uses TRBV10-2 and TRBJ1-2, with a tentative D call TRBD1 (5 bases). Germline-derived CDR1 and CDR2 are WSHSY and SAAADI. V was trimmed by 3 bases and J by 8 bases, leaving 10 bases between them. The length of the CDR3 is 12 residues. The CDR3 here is CASSDHNRGYTF. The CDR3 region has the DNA TGCGCCAGCAGTGATCATAACAGGGGCTACACCTTC.

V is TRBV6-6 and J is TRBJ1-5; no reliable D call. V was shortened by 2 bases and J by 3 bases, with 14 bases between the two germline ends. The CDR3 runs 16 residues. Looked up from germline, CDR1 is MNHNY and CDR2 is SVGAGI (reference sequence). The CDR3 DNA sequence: TGTGCCAGCAGTTACGATACCGGGAGCTCCAATCAGCCCCAGCATTTT. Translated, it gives CASSYDTGSSNQPQHF.

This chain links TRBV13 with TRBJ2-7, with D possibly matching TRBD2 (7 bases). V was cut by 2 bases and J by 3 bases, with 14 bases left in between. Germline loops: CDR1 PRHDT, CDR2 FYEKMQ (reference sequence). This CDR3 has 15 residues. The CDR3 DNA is TGTGCCAGCAGCTTATGGTGGGGGGGCCGCTACGAGCAGTACTTC. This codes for CASSLWWGGRYEQYF.

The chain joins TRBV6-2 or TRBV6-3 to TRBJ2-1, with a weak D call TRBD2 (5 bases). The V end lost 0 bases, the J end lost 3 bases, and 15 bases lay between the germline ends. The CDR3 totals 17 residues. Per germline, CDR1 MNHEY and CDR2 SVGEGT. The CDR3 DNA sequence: TGTGCCAGCAGTTACTCGACCTGGACGGAGGACTACAATGAGCAGTTCTTC. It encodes CASSYSTWTEDYNEQFF.

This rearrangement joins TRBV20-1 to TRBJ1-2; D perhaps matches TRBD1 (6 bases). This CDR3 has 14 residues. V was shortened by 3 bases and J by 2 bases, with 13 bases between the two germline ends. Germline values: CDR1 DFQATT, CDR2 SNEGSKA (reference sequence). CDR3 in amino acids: CSASGAGVNYGYTF. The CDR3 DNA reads TGCAGTGCTAGTGGGGCAGGGGTGAACTATGGCTACACCTTC.

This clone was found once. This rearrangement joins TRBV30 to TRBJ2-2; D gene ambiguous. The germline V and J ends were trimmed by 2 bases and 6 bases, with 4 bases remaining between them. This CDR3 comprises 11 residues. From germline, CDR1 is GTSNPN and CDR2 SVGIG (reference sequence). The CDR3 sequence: CAWSSAGELFF. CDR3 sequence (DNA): TGTGCCTGGAGTTCAGCCGGGGAGCTGTTTTTT.

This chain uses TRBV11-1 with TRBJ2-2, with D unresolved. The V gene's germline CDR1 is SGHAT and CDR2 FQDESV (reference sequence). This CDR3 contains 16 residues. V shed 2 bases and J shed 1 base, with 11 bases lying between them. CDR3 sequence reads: CASSLSLFKNTGELFF. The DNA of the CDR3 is TGTGCCAGCAGCTTAAGCCTCTTTAAGAACACCGGGGAGCTGTTTTTT.

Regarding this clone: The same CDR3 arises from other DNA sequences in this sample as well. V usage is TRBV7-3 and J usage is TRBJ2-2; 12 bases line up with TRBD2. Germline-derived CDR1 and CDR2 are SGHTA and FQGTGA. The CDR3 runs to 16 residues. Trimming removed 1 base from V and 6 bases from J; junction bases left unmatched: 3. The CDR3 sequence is CASSLIASGGAGELFF. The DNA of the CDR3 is TGTGCCAGCAGCTTAATTGCTAGCGGGGGGGCCGGGGAGCTGTTTTTT.

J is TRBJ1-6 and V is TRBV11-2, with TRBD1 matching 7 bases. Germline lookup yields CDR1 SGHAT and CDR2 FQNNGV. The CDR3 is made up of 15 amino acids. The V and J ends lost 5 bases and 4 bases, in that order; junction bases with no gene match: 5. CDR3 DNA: TGTGCCAGCAGCCCTGCGACAGGGTATAATTCACCCCTCCACTTT. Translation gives CASSPATGYNSPLHF.

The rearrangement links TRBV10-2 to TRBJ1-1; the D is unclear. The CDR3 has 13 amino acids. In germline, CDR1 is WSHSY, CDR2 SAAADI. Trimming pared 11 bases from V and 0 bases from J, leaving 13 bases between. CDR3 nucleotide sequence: TGCGCCGTGACTACTGCCATGAACACTGAAGCTTTCTTT. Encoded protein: CAVTTAMNTEAFF.

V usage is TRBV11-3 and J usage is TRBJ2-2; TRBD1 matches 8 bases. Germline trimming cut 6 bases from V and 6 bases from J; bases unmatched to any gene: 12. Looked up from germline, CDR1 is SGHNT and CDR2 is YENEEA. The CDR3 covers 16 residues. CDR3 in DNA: TGTGCCAGCAGTAAAACAGGGGGTTTAAGCGCCGGGGAGCTGTTTTTT. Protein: CASSKTGGLSAGELFF.

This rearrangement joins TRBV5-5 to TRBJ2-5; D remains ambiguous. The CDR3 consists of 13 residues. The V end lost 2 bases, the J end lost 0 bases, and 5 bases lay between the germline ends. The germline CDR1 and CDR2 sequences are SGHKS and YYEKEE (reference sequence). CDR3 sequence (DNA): TGTGCCAGCAGCTTACAGTACCAAGAGACCCAGTACTTC. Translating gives CASSLQYQETQYF.